This T cell receptor (beta chain) was recorded in a study of CD8 T cells in Susac syndrome. cDNA came from roughly 0.53 to 1 ug RNA primed by random hexamers. TCRdb independently ran MiXCR on the immunoSEQ multiplex PCR reads; one entry per CDR3 protein. This table has approximately 54,000 distinct CDR3 sequences, 85% to 95% appearing once. The CDR3 loop spans 14 amino acids. Trimming took 2 bases from V and 4 from J; bases not matched to a gene: 4. Germline V lookup: CDR1 GTSNPN, CDR2 SVGIG (reference sequence). The sample taken for sequencing was CD8+ T cells from PBMCs. The TCR was taken from a human donor with Susac syndrome. The gene calls are TRBV30 and TRBJ1-2, with 10 bases fitting TRBD1. DNA for the CDR3: TGTGCCTGGAGTTTAAGGACAGGGGGCTATGGCTACACCTTC. It yields the protein CAWSLRTGGYGYTF.